This T cell receptor (beta chain) was captured in a study of identical twins listed by TCRdb under 2016. For context, the study as a whole: To test whether fetal clonotypes persist, the study used deep sequencing on TCR alpha and beta repertoires from monozygotic twins, unrelated adults of various ages, and cord blood. Replicate twin experiments were performed at different times using different library preparation protocols to rule out contamination. Results the study describes overall, beyond this receptor: Because the same donors could not be followed over many years, the conclusions relied on cross-sectional statistical analysis. In monozygotic twins, recombination models systematically underestimated out-of-frame TCR alpha sharing, but the models matched the sharing seen between unrelated individuals. Fewer insertions were carried by abundant cord blood beta clonotypes, a similar but weaker trend appeared in young adult naive repertoires, and no such trend appeared in memory repertoires. Excess twin sharing in beta out-of-frame sequences was weaker because fewer shared sequences lowered the signal-to-noise ratio. Compared with coincidental sharing between unrelated individuals, out-of-frame TCR alpha sequences shared between twins showed an excess of sequences with low generation probability. Invariant T cells such as MAIT and iNKT could partly confound zero-insertion analyses, though diverse VJ usage argued against this for most clonotypes.

Spanning cysteine to phenylalanine, the CDR3 consists of 12 amino acids. Only the CDR3 region is kept as DNA, spanning 36 bases read in frame from base 1. A distance of 10 bases separates the germline ends of V and J, which lose 4 bases and 7 bases respectively. Only healthy Caucasian donors were included. Library prep was done by 5' RACE. TCRdb names Illumina HiSeq 2000 as the instrument used. A universal primer binding site was introduced by template switching, and a unique molecular identifier was present in the final cDNA, enabling accurate counting of TCR cDNA molecules. Specific primers in the conserved constant-segment region were used to synthesize first-strand cDNA for TCR alpha and beta chains. To control for contamination, every cDNA library was double barcoded, receiving both a SMART-Mk sample barcode and Illumina barcodes. Two successive PCR steps introduced TruSeq adapter sequences along with Illumina sample barcodes. The Illumina HiSeq platform was used with custom primers to sequence TCR alpha and beta cDNA libraries. On the authors' methods: Raw reads were processed with MiGEC to extract unique molecular identifiers, and MiXCR was used to determine CDR3 positions. Recombination models were inferred per individual with the repgenHMM and IGoR tools using an EM algorithm. The analysis of shared clonotypes was done with the tcR package in R, with sharing normalized by the product of cloneset sizes. Out-of-frame nonproductive sequences were analyzed to study raw recombination free of thymic and clonal selection effects. TCRdb reanalyzed the raw reads on its own, using fastp at Q25 for trimming and MiXCR for clone calling, and kept in-frame beta chains. Entries are consolidated by CDR3 protein sequence, retaining the most common genes and DNA. These V and J calls are TCRdb output, not the study's own analysis. The sample contains around 1.7 million distinct CDR3 sequences, about 32% of them found a single time. Together, the top ten hold over 0.25% of the sample.

A few counts support this clonotype. No cognate antigen has been identified for it. The sample holds no much larger clone one base away, and base qualities are not on file. In this chain, TRBV12-3 or TRBV12-4 is recombined with TRBJ1-2; no confident D gene assignment can be made. The receptor was isolated from a newborn girl in good health. The specimen sequenced was cord blood. Read as DNA, the sequence is TGTGCCAGCAGTTCCCGGGCGGGTGGCTACACCTTC. This sequence encodes CASSSRAGGYTF.